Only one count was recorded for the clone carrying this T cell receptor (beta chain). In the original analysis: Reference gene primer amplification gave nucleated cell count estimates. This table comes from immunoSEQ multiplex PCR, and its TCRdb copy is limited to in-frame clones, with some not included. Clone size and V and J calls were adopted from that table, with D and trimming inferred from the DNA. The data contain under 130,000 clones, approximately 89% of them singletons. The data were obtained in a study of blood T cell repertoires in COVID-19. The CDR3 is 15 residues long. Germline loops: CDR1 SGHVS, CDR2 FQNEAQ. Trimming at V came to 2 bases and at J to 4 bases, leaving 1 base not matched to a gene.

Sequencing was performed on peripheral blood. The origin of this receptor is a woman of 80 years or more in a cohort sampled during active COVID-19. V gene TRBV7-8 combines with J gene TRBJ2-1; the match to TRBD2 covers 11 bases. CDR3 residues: CASSLRLAGYNEQFF. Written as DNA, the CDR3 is TGTGCCAGCAGCTTACGACTAGCGGGGTACAATGAGCAGTTCTTC.